The next 24 T cell receptor beta chains were all read from a single sample in a study of molecular identifiers for immune sequencing clone quantification. From the PCR reads, TCRdb called clonotypes with MiXCR, one entry per CDR3 protein. This table holds 45,000 to 55,000 distinct CDR3 sequences, just over 35% found once. The sequencing sample was made of naive CD8+ T cells from blood, with Jurkat cell RNA spiked in. Documented subset: FACS-sorted CD8+CD4-CCR7+CD45RA+ naive T cells. The receptors were sampled from a human donor in good health. Some libraries in this study had Jurkat cell RNA spiked in.

About this clonotype: Being one base from a much bigger clone, this may be a read error. The V call is TRBV11-2, the J call TRBJ2-3; D gene uncertain. The V end lost 5 bases, the J end lost 1 base, and 10 bases lay between the germline ends. The CDR3 runs to 14 residues. Germline V CDR1 and CDR2: SGHAT, FQNNGV. The chain's CDR3 is CASSPGAGTDTQYF. CDR3 bases: TGTGCCAGCAGCCCCGGCGCGGGCACAGATACGCAGTATTTT.

This clonotype was found a few times. This chain connects TRBV6-5 to TRBJ2-5; 8 positions agree with TRBD1. Trimming took 6 bases from V and 5 from J; bases not matched to a gene: 11. The germline CDR1 and CDR2 sequences are MNHEY and SVGAGI. There are 15 residues in the CDR3. The CDR3 region is CASSPWTGTGETQYF. The CDR3 nucleotides read TGTGCCAGCAGCCCTTGGACAGGGACGGGGGAGACCCAGTACTTC.

The chain recombines TRBV12-3 or TRBV12-4 with TRBJ2-1, with TRBD2 matching over 8 bases. J was trimmed by 2 bases and V by 0 bases; bases with no gene match: 3. CDR3 length equals 16 residues. This chain's CDR3 is CASSLAAGAAYNEQFF. As DNA, the CDR3 is TGTGCCAGCAGTTTAGCAGCGGGAGCGGCCTACAATGAGCAGTTCTTC.

As for this clonotype: It may be a read error: a sequence one base away is much more abundant. This sequence joins TRBV28 and TRBJ1-6; 10 bases match TRBD1. This CDR3 spans 15 amino acids. Trimming took 1 base from V and 9 from J; bases not matched to a gene: 3. The germline V gene has CDR1 MDHEN and CDR2 SYDVKM. The CDR3 is CASSLFGTGVSPLHF. The CDR3 DNA is TGTGCCAGCAGTTTATTCGGGACAGGGGTTTCACCCCTCCACTTT.

In regard to this clonotype: A read error is likely, as this CDR3 ends without the conserved phenylalanine or tryptophan. The genes are TRBV20-1 and TRBJ2-4; D possibly matches TRBD1 or TRBD2 (5 bases each). V was cut by 3 bases and J by 1 base, with 13 bases left in between. CDR1 and CDR2 from the germline V gene are DFQATT and SNEGSKA (reference sequence). This CDR3 is 15 amino acids long. For the CDR3, the DNA is TGCAGTGCTAGCCTCACCAGGGACGCCAAAAACATTCAGTACTCC. Its protein product is CSASLTRDAKNIQYS.

There are a few counts of this clonotype. The chain uses TRBV4-3 and TRBJ2-6; 12 bases agree with TRBD2. This CDR3 is built from 17 residues. Trimming cost V 2 bases and J 4 bases; bases outside gene matches: 3. From germline, CDR1 is LGHNA and CDR2 YSLEER. The CDR3 sequence: CASSQLAGGLGANVLTF. The CDR3 DNA reads TGCGCCAGCAGCCAACTAGCGGGAGGGCTAGGGGCCAACGTCCTGACTTTC.

The rearrangement joins TRBV4-3 to TRBJ1-5; D is uncertain. V lost 0 bases and J 2 bases, leaving 8 bases between the germline ends. Germline V gene lookup returns CDR1 LGHNA and CDR2 YSLEER. The CDR3 contains 15 residues. For the CDR3, the DNA is TGCGCCAGCAGCCAAGATCCGAGGGGCAATCAGCCCCAGCATTTT. Its translation: CASSQDPRGNQPQHF.

This clonotype was picked up one time. This could be a read error, since a much larger clone is one nucleotide away. The rearrangement uses TRBV19 and TRBJ1-1; TRBD1 might be the D (6 bases). Germline V CDR1 and CDR2: LNHDA, SQIVND (reference sequence). V gave up 4 bases and J gave up 5 bases, with 14 bases separating them. The CDR3 is 14 residues long. The CDR3 loop reads CASSTLTGVTEAFF. DNA of the CDR3: TGTGCCAGTAGTACGCTGACAGGAGTGACTGAAGCTTTCTTT. Full variable domain (outside the CDR3, taken from reference TRBV19 and TRBJ1-1): DGGITQSPKYLFRKEGQNVTLSCEQNLNHDAMYWYRQDPGQGLRLIYYSQIVNDFQKGDIAEGYSVSREKKESFPLTVTSAQKNPTAFYLCASSTLTGVTEAFFGQGTRLTVV.

The chain has TRBV6-5 and TRBJ2-2, with 10 bases that match TRBD1. Germline values: CDR1 MNHEY, CDR2 SVGAGI. J gave up 5 bases and V 11 bases, and 5 bases lay outside the gene matches. The CDR3 length is 13 residues. The DNA of the CDR3 is TGTGCCGGGGACAGGGGCCGGACCGGGGAGCTGTTTTTT. Translation gives CAGDRGRTGELFF.

To note about this clonotype: This may be a read error: a much more frequent sequence differs by one nucleotide. The rearrangement links TRBV7-2 to TRBJ2-7, with a weak D call TRBD2 (5 bases). This CDR3 region has 14 residues. The germline V gene has CDR1 SGHTA and CDR2 FQGNSA. V was shortened by 5 bases and J by 3 bases, with 14 bases between the two germline ends. The CDR3: CASSASARGYEQYF. The CDR3 DNA sequence: TGTGCCAGCAGCGCTTCGGCCCGGGGCTACGAGCAGTACTTC.

A remark on this clonotype: A read error may explain this, as a much larger clone is one base away. This CDR3 fails to terminate in the conserved phenylalanine or tryptophan, so it likely reflects a read error. The CDR3 sequence is CASSLGGRIEQYI. The CDR3 DNA sequence: TGTGCCAGCAGCTTAGGCGGCCGGATCGAGCAGTACATC. The chain couples TRBV7-2 to TRBJ2-7; D not certain. V was shortened by 1 base and J by 6 bases, with 10 bases between the two germline ends. Germline CDR1 and CDR2: SGHTA and FQGNSA. The CDR3 is made up of 13 amino acids.

V gene TRBV28 combines with J gene TRBJ1-5; unclear D gene. The CDR3 is 14 residues long. Looked up from germline, CDR1 is MDHEN and CDR2 is SYDVKM. V lost 3 bases and J lost 0, with 6 bases in between. The CDR3 DNA follows: TGTGCCAGCAGTTTCGATAGTAGCAATCAGCCCCAGCATTTT. It codes for CASSFDSSNQPQHF.

This clonotype was seen ten or more times. One end of the junction varies from germline; a read error may be responsible. The genes are TRBV7-7 and TRBJ2-3, with TRBD2 matching over 7 bases. The CDR3 is made up of 15 amino acids. CDR1 is SSHAT, CDR2 FNYEAQ, per germline (reference sequence). Here the CDR3 reads CASSLGTSGTDTQYF. The CDR3 nucleotides read TGTGCTAGCAGCTTAGGAACTAGCGGCACAGATACGCAGTATTTT.

This clonotype occurred many times. V usage is TRBV7-6 and J usage is TRBJ2-2; D uncertain. Germline V lookup: CDR1 SGHVS, CDR2 FNYEAQ. This CDR3 has 13 amino acids. Trimming removed 2 bases at V and 1 base at J, with 2 bases between. The CDR3 here is CASSLMNTGELFF. In DNA, the CDR3 is TGTGCCAGCAGCTTAATGAACACCGGGGAGCTGTTTTTT.

The table lists this clonotype with a count of one. A read error may explain this, as a much larger clone is one base away. The rearrangement uses TRBV6-2 or TRBV6-3 and TRBJ2-3; D remains ambiguous. Per the germline V gene, CDR1 is MNHEY and CDR2 is SVGEGT. This CDR3 contains 13 residues. Between the trimmed V and J ends, which lost 2 bases and 1 base, there was a span of 4 bases. Written as DNA, the CDR3 is TGTGCCAGCAGTTACCCGGGCACAGATACGCAGTATTTT. The encoded protein is CASSYPGTDTQYF.

This chain connects TRBV7-9 to TRBJ2-7; D not resolved. Trimming took 1 base from V and 5 from J, leaving 9 bases between them. Germline-derived CDR1 and CDR2 are SEHNR and FQNEAQ (reference sequence). CDR3 length: 13 residues. In DNA form, the CDR3 reads TGTGCCAGCAGCTTAGGACTTGGCCACGAGCAGTACTTC. It specifies CASSLGLGHEQYF.

As for this clonotype: This may arise from a read error, as a much more abundant clone is one base away. The V call is TRBV7-3, the J call TRBJ2-2, with no clear D. The germline V gene encodes CDR1 SGHTA and CDR2 FQGTGA. This CDR3 contains 13 residues. Written as DNA, the CDR3 is TGTGTCAGCAGCTTATTAGGAACCGGGGAGCTGTTTTTT. It encodes CVSSLLGTGELFF.

This clonotype showed up just a few times. The chain carries TRBV20-1 and TRBJ2-4, with TRBD2 matching over 13 bases. The CDR3 extends over 14 amino acids. V lost 3 bases to trimming and J lost 8 bases; unmatched junction nucleotides: 4. CDR1 and CDR2 (germline): DFQATT, SNEGSKA (reference sequence). The CDR3 coding sequence is TGCAGTGCTAGTGGACTAGCGGGAGAGGACATTCAGTACTTC. Amino acid sequence: CSASGLAGEDIQYF.

This clonotype is termed medium-sized. The chain has TRBV12-3 or TRBV12-4 and TRBJ2-3; D call uncertain. V gave up 3 bases and J gave up 2 bases, with 0 bases separating them. The CDR3 extends over 11 amino acids. The CDR3 is CASSFTDTQYF. The CDR3, as DNA: TGTGCCAGCAGTTTCACAGATACGCAGTATTTT.

This clonotype was seen only a few times. The CDR3 nucleotides read TGCGCCAGCAGCCAAGTTATGAGGACAGGGTCTAACACCGGGGAGCTGTTTTTT. The encoded protein is CASSQVMRTGSNTGELFF. This rearrangement joins TRBV4-3 to TRBJ2-2; 8 bases align to TRBD1. CDR1 and CDR2 from the germline V gene are LGHNA and YSLEER. The CDR3 is made up of 18 amino acids. V was clipped by 1 base and J by 2 bases; unmatched bases: 9.

The V and J genes are TRBV5-1 and TRBJ1-2, with D perhaps matching TRBD1 (5 bases). V was clipped by 3 bases and J by 4 bases, with 10 bases between them. Looked up from germline, CDR1 is SGHRS and CDR2 is YFSETQ. The CDR3 loop spans 13 amino acids. CDR3 DNA sequence: TGCGCCAGCAGCTCCAGGGCATTCTATGGCTACACCTTC. It encodes CASSSRAFYGYTF.

This clonotype was recorded at least ten times. This sequence joins TRBV4-2 and TRBJ2-5, with 8 bases identical to TRBD2. This CDR3 is built from 16 residues. J lost 1 base, V lost 6 bases, and 10 bases had no gene match. Germline CDR1 and CDR2: LGHNA and YNFKEQ. In DNA, the CDR3 is TGTGCCAGCAGGAGTGAGGCTAGCGGGTTCCAAGAGACCCAGTACTTC. As protein: CASRSEASGFQETQYF.

This clonotype was detected only a few times. V gene TRBV7-8 combines with J gene TRBJ2-7, with TRBD1 matching 8 bases. In germline, CDR1 is SGHVS, CDR2 FQNEAQ. The trim removed 5 bases at V and 3 bases at J, leaving 3 bases unmatched. CDR3 size: 13 residues. The CDR3, as DNA: TGTGCCAGCAGCCAGACAGGGGACTACGAGCAGTACTTC. Translating gives CASSQTGDYEQYF.

A remark on this clonotype: This could be a read error, since a much larger clone is one nucleotide away. The J gene is TRBJ2-1, the V gene TRBV29-1; TRBD2 aligns across 10 bases. The CDR3 totals 15 residues. Germline V lookup: CDR1 SQVTM, CDR2 ANQGSEA. CDR3 amino acids: CSVAALAGLNDEQIF. CDR3 coding DNA: TGCAGCGTCGCAGCACTAGCGGGGCTAAACGATGAGCAGATCTTC.